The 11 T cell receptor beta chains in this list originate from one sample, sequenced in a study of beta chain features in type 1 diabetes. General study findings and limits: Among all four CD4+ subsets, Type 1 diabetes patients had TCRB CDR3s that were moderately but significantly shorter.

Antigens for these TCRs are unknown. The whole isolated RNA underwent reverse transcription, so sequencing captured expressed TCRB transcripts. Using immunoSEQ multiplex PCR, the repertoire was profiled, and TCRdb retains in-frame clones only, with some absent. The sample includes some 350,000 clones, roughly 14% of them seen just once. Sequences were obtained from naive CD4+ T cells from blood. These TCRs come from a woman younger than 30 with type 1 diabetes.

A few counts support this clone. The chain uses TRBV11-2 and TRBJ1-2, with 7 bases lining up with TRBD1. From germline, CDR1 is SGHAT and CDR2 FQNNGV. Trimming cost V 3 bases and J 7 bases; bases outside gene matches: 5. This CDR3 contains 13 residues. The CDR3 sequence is CASSFRGEGGYTF. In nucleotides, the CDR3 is TGTGCCAGCAGCTTCAGGGGGGAAGGTGGCTACACCTTC.

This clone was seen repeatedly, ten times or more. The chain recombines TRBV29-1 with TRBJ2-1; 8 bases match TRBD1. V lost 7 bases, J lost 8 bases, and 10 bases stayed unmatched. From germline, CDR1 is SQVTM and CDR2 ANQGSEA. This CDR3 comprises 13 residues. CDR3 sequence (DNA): TGCAGCGCTCCGGGACAGGTCATCTATGAGCAGTTCTTC. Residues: CSAPGQVIYEQFF.

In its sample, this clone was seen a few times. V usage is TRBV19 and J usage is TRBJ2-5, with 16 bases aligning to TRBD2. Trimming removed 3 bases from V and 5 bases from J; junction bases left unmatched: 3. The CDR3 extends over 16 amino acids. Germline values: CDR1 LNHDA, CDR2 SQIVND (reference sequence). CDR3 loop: CASSMGLAGGGETQYF. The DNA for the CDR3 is TGTGCCAGTAGTATGGGACTAGCGGGAGGGGGCGAGACCCAGTACTTC. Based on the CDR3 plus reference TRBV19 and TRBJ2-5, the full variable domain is DGGITQSPKYLFRKEGQNVTLSCEQNLNHDAMYWYRQDPGQGLRLIYYSQIVNDFQKGDIAEGYSVSREKKESFPLTVTSAQKNPTAFYLCASSMGLAGGGETQYFGPGTRLLVL.

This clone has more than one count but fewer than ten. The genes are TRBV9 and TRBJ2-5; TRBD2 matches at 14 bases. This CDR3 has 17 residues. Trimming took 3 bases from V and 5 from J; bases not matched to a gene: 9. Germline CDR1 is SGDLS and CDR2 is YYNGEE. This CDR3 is CASSARWGLAGAETQYF. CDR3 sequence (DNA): TGTGCCAGCAGCGCCCGTTGGGGACTAGCGGGAGCGGAGACCCAGTACTTC.

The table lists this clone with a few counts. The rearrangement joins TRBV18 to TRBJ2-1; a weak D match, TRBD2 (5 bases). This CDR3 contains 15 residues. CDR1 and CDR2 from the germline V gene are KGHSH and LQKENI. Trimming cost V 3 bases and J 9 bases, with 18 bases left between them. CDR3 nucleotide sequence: TGTGCCAGCTCACCGGAGGCCACCCGGTGGGGTGAGCAGTTCTTC. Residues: CASSPEATRWGEQFF.

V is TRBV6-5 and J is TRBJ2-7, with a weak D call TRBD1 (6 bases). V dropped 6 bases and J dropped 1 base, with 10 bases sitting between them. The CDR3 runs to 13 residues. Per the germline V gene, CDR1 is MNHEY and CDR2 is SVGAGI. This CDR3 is CASRQGGSYEQYF. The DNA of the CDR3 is TGTGCCAGCAGACAGGGCGGATCCTACGAGCAGTACTTC.

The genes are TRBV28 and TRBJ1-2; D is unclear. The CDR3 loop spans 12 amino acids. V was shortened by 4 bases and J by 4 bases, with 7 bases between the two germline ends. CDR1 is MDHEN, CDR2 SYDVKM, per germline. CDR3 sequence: CASSYRVYGYTF. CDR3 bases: TGTGCCAGCAGTTATCGGGTCTATGGCTACACCTTC.

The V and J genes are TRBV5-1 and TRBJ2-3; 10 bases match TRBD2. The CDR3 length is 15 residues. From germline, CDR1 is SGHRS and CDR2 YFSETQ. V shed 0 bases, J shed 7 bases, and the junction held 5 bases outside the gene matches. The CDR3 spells CASSLAAGGPNTQYF. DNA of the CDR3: TGCGCCAGCAGCTTGGCAGCGGGAGGGCCGAATACGCAGTATTTT.

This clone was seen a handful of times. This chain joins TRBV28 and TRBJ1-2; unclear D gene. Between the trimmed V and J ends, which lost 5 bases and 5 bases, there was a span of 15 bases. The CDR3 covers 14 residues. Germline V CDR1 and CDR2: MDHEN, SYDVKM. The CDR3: CASSRPTMRYGYTF. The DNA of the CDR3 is TGTGCCAGCAGTCGCCCCACCATGAGATATGGCTACACCTTC.

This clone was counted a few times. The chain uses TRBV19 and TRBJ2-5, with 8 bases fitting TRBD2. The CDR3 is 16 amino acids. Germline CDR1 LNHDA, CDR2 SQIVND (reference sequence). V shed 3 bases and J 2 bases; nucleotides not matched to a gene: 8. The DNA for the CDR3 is TGTGCCAGTAGTATGATCGGCATAGCGGGGCAAGAGACCCAGTACTTC. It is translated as CASSMIGIAGQETQYF.

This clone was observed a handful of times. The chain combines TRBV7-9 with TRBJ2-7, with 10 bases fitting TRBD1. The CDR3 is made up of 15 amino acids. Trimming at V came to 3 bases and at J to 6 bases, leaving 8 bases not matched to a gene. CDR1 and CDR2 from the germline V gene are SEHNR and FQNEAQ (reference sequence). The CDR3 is CASSFNRQGAGEQYV. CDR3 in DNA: TGTGCCAGCAGCTTTAACCGACAGGGGGCTGGCGAGCAGTACGTC.